The 5 T cell receptor beta chains below come from one sample, sequenced in a study of graft-versus-host responses after intestinal transplantation (dated by TCRdb to the early 2020s). The library relied on the immunoSEQ multiplex PCR assay. Held by TCRdb, this immuneACCESS table contains in-frame sequences only and omits some clones. Under half of the omission traces to an unresolved V gene where checked; the cause of the rest is unknown. The sample has tens of thousands of clones on record, roughly four fifths of them singletons. The ten most abundant clones make up roughly 4% of the sample. Sequenced material: PBMCs, taken 1,000 to 1,200 days after transplant. The receptors shown here come from a human patient who received an intestinal transplant, so some T cells may come from the graft donor.

This rearrangement joins TRBV18 to TRBJ2-2; TRBD1 matches at 7 bases. The ends lost 4 bases at V and 4 bases at J; junction bases unmatched: 6. The CDR3 extends over 15 amino acids. Looked up from germline, CDR1 is KGHSH and CDR2 is LQKENI. CDR3 coding DNA: TGTGCCAGCTCACAGCTGACAGGGACCACCGGGGAGCTGTTTTTT. The encoded protein is CASSQLTGTTGELFF.

In its sample, this clone was seen once. The genes are TRBV5-4 and TRBJ2-2; 9 positions match TRBD2. CDR1 and CDR2 from the germline V gene are SGHNT and YYREEE (reference sequence). There are 16 residues in the CDR3. V dropped 0 bases and J dropped 2; count of bases not matched to a gene: 2. The CDR3 coding sequence is TGTGCCAGCAGCTTGGGTAGCGGGAGTAACACCGGGGAGCTGTTTTTT. This codes for CASSLGSGSNTGELFF.

The V gene is TRBV2, the J gene TRBJ2-1; TRBD2 agrees at 9 bases. V shed 4 bases and J 3 bases; nucleotides not matched to a gene: 4. This CDR3 spans 15 amino acids. Germline V gene sequence: CDR1 SNHLY, CDR2 FYNNEI. This CDR3 is CASSVASGNYNEQFF. In DNA form, the CDR3 reads TGTGCCAGCAGTGTCGCTAGCGGGAACTACAATGAGCAGTTCTTC.

This clone is labeled as medium-sized. Here the CDR3 DNA reads TGTGCCAGCAGAGCGGGACTAGCGGCGACCTACGAGCAGTACTTC. Translation gives CASRAGLAATYEQYF. The V call is TRBV5-4, the J call TRBJ2-7, with TRBD2 matching over 11 bases. This CDR3 is built from 15 residues. J lost 2 bases, V lost 5 bases, and 6 bases had no gene match. CDR1 is SGHNT and CDR2 is YYREEE in the germline V gene (reference sequence).

The chain employs TRBV7-8 and TRBJ2-6; D is unresolved. The CDR3 extends over 13 amino acids. Germline assignment: CDR1 SGHVS and CDR2 FQNEAQ. The V gene lost 5 bases and the J gene lost 4 bases, with 6 bases spanning the gap. CDR3 in DNA: TGTGCCAGCAGCCCAATCGGGGCCAACGTCCTGACTTTC. As protein: CASSPIGANVLTF.